Following are 28 T cell receptor beta chains from one sample sequenced in a study of sequential checkpoint blockade in melanoma. The protocol was immunoSEQ multiplex PCR, while the TCRdb copy is restricted to in-frame clones and leaves out a portion. Among 1,500 to 2,000 clones listed, under 30% were seen once. Treatment here: randomized to nivolumab then ipilimumab (arm A) or the reverse (arm B). The source was tumor tissue (inferred from file names), collected from a patient given nivolumab and ipilimumab in sequence. These receptors were collected from a human donor with melanoma.

This rearrangement joins TRBV29-1 to TRBJ1-1; TRBD1 matches 11 bases. The length of the CDR3 is 19 residues. From germline, CDR1 is SQVTM and CDR2 ANQGSEA. With 7 bases clipped from V and 5 bases from J, the junction kept 24 bases outside the gene matches. This CDR3 is CSAGNLNWTGGAGWTEAFF. The CDR3 nucleotides read TGCAGCGCGGGGAACTTAAATTGGACAGGGGGCGCGGGATGGACTGAAGCTTTCTTT.

This clone was counted between two and nine times. In DNA, the CDR3 is TGTGCCAGCAGTGCCGGACAGGGAATCTCACCCCTCCACTTT. It codes for CASSAGQGISPLHF. This chain links TRBV6-8 with TRBJ1-6; 8 bases line up with TRBD1. This CDR3 is built from 14 residues. The germline V gene has CDR1 MNHGY and CDR2 SAAAGT. J was trimmed by 10 bases and V by 5 bases; bases with no gene match: 7.

The chain has TRBV30 and TRBJ1-2; no definite D call. The CDR3 is made up of 12 amino acids. Germline CDR1 is GTSNPN and CDR2 is SVGIG (reference sequence). V was shortened by 0 bases and J by 4 bases, with 6 bases between the two germline ends. The CDR3 is CAWSVAGYGYTF. In DNA, the CDR3 is TGTGCCTGGAGTGTGGCCGGCTATGGCTACACCTTC. Filled out from reference TRBV30 and TRBJ1-2, the complete variable domain reads SQTIHQWPATLVQPVGSPLSLECTVEGTSNPNLYWYRQAAGRGLQLLFYSVGIGQISSEVPQNLSASRPQDRQFILSSKKLLLSDSGFYLCAWSVAGYGYTFGSGTRLTVV.

The V call is TRBV19, the J call TRBJ2-1; 7 bases fit TRBD1. In germline, CDR1 is LNHDA, CDR2 SQIVND (reference sequence). The CDR3 covers 14 residues. V shed 1 base and J 9 bases; nucleotides not matched to a gene: 6. The CDR3, as DNA: TGTGCCAGTAGTATAGCGGGACAGCCTACTGAGCAGTTCTTC. Its protein product is CASSIAGQPTEQFF.

By share, this clone ranks as medium-sized (0.01 to 0.1%). The chain employs TRBV11-3 and TRBJ1-1; TRBD1 agrees at 7 bases. CDR3 size: 15 residues. The germline V gene has CDR1 SGHNT and CDR2 YENEEA. Unmatched junction bases numbered 8, after V lost 5 bases and J lost 2 bases. The CDR3 region is CASSGSGQPNTEAFF. The CDR3 DNA reads as TGTGCCAGCAGCGGATCGGGACAGCCAAACACTGAAGCTTTCTTT.

The genes are TRBV18 and TRBJ2-2; 14 bases map to TRBD2. The CDR3 length is 18 residues. Germline V CDR1 and CDR2: KGHSH, LQKENI. Trimming took 4 bases from V and 2 from J; bases not matched to a gene: 6. The CDR3 DNA follows: TGTGCCAGCTCACAGCGGACTAGCGGGGGGATAAACACCGGGGAGCTGTTTTTT. Amino acids: CASSQRTSGGINTGELFF.

Relative to its sample, this clone is medium-sized. The V gene is TRBV11-3, the J gene TRBJ1-2, with 8 positions matching TRBD1. This CDR3 comprises 16 residues. The V and J ends lost 3 bases and 2 bases, in that order; junction bases with no gene match: 8. Germline V lookup: CDR1 SGHNT, CDR2 YENEEA. The chain's CDR3 is CASSFLDRVRNYGYTF. In nucleotides, the CDR3 is TGTGCCAGCAGCTTCCTGGACAGGGTCAGGAACTATGGCTACACCTTC.

This clone was seen a few times. The V call is TRBV6-8, the J call TRBJ2-1; the match to TRBD2 covers 11 bases. V dropped 4 bases and J dropped 2; count of bases not matched to a gene: 13. Per the germline V gene, CDR1 is MNHGY and CDR2 is SAAAGT. The CDR3 is 19 amino acids. In DNA form, the CDR3 reads TGTGCCAGCAGTTCACGACTAGCGGGGATAAATAATGCCTACAATGAGCAGTTCTTC. Encoded protein: CASSSRLAGINNAYNEQFF.

This clone turned up a few times. The CDR3 loop reads CASSYLSTSYNEQFF. CDR3 in DNA: TGTGCCAGCAGTTACCTTAGTACCTCCTACAATGAGCAGTTCTTC. V usage is TRBV6-8 and J usage is TRBJ2-1, with D unresolved. This CDR3 has 15 amino acids. V was shortened by 2 bases and J by 0 bases, with 8 bases between the two germline ends. Germline loops: CDR1 MNHGY, CDR2 SAAAGT.

This sequence joins TRBV6-8 and TRBJ1-2; D might be TRBD1 (5 bases). Trimming stripped 6 bases from V and 10 bases from J, with 18 bases between. This CDR3 has 13 residues. Germline CDR1 is MNHGY and CDR2 is SAAAGT. CDR3: CASSHPGDGDYTF. DNA of the CDR3: TGTGCCAGCAGCCACCCGGGGGACGGAGACTACACCTTC.

This chain links TRBV19 with TRBJ1-1; 12 bases fit TRBD1. CDR1 and CDR2 from the germline V gene are LNHDA and SQIVND (reference sequence). The ends lost 6 bases at V and 1 base at J; junction bases unmatched: 12. The CDR3 extends over 18 amino acids. Here the CDR3 DNA reads TGTGCCAGTAGGGAAATCGGGACAGGGGGCGGGCGGAACACTGAAGCTTTCTTT. The encoded protein is CASREIGTGGGRNTEAFF.

The V and J genes are TRBV7-2 and TRBJ1-4; D is ambiguous. Germline V gives CDR1 SGHTA, CDR2 FQGNSA. The ends were cut back, 4 bases at V and 0 bases at J, with 3 bases in the middle. This CDR3 is 13 amino acids long. As DNA, the CDR3 is TGTGCCAGCAGCTGGGCAACTAATGAAAAACTGTTTTTT. Translated, it gives CASSWATNEKLFF. The full variable domain, with the rest looked up from reference TRBV7-2 and TRBJ1-4, is GAGVSQSPSNKVTEKGKDVELRCDPISGHTALYWYRQSLGQGLEFLIYFQGNSAPDKSGLPSDRFSAERTGGSVSTLTIQRTQQEDSAVYLCASSWATNEKLFFGSGTQLSVL.

This clone came up a few times. V usage is TRBV6-8 and J usage is TRBJ2-7; D is unresolved. The CDR3 extends over 13 amino acids. Germline V lookup: CDR1 MNHGY, CDR2 SAAAGT. Trimming left V 5 bases short and J 6 bases short, with 14 bases between. The CDR3 loop reads CASSEMWQFEQYF. DNA of the CDR3: TGTGCCAGCAGTGAGATGTGGCAATTCGAGCAGTACTTC.

The chain carries TRBV18 and TRBJ1-2, with a weak D call TRBD1 (6 bases). The CDR3 is made up of 14 amino acids. The V gene lost 6 bases and the J gene lost 8 bases, with 19 bases spanning the gap. Looked up from germline, CDR1 is KGHSH and CDR2 is LQKENI. In DNA form, the CDR3 reads TGTGCCAGCTCTAACCCGTCGGGGGCCGGCGGCTACACCTTC. Its protein product is CASSNPSGAGGYTF.

This chain links TRBV4-1 with TRBJ2-1, with 11 bases lining up with TRBD2. In germline, CDR1 is MGHRA, CDR2 YSYEKL. The CDR3 contains 15 residues. V shed 2 bases, J shed 10 bases, and the junction held 7 bases outside the gene matches. Here the CDR3 DNA reads TGCGCCAGCAGCCAAATTAGCGGGGGGGCCCGCGAGCAGTTCTTC. It yields the protein CASSQISGGAREQFF.

About this clone itself: Sequence at one end of the junction differs from germline and may be a read error. CDR3 bases: TGCGCCAGCAGCCAAGATCGGGAAGGGCGCCGAATATTTGGATGG. Encoded protein: CASSQDREGRRIFGW. V and J are TRBV4-1 and TRBJ1-2; D not certain. Germline lookup yields CDR1 MGHRA and CDR2 YSYEKL. This CDR3 contains 15 residues.

This clone appeared a few times. The gene calls are TRBV19 and TRBJ2-2, with D perhaps matching TRBD1 (8 bases). Between the trimmed V and J ends, which lost 7 bases and 4 bases, there was a span of 16 bases. This CDR3 spans 15 amino acids. Germline values: CDR1 LNHDA, CDR2 SQIVND (reference sequence). CDR3 sequence reads: CASKRGQEITGELFF. The CDR3 DNA reads TGTGCCAGTAAGCGGGGACAGGAGATCACCGGGGAGCTGTTTTTT.

This rearrangement joins TRBV5-1 to TRBJ2-7, with D possibly matching TRBD1 (6 bases). CDR1 and CDR2 from the germline V gene are SGHRS and YFSETQ. The CDR3 loop spans 15 amino acids. The germline V and J ends were trimmed by 6 bases and 0 bases, with 16 bases remaining between them. The CDR3 region has the DNA TGCGCCAGCACCGAGGGGGTAGGCTACTCCTACGAGCAGTACTTC. This encodes CASTEGVGYSYEQYF.

This clone was observed a handful of times. V usage is TRBV9 and J usage is TRBJ2-7, with D tentatively TRBD1 (5 bases). The CDR3 covers 13 residues. V dropped 0 bases and J dropped 5 bases, with 9 bases sitting between them. CDR1 is SGDLS, CDR2 YYNGEE, per germline. CDR3 sequence (DNA): TGTGCCAGCAGCGTAGGGCAGGGCCACGAGCAGTACTTC. Amino acids: CASSVGQGHEQYF.

The chain recombines TRBV29-1 with TRBJ2-7, with D unresolved. This CDR3 has 13 residues. Looked up from germline, CDR1 is SQVTM and CDR2 is ANQGSEA. V was pared by 1 base and J by 1 base, with 8 bases between. CDR3 loop: CSVEGADSYEQYF. The DNA of the CDR3 is TGCAGCGTTGAAGGGGCCGATTCCTACGAGCAGTACTTC.

This clone was observed a few times. The rearrangement joins TRBV28 to TRBJ2-5, with D hard to call. Germline-derived CDR1 and CDR2 are MDHEN and SYDVKM. The CDR3 has 15 residues. V gave up 2 bases and J gave up 2 bases, with 12 bases separating them. The CDR3 is CASSLGVVSQETQYF. The CDR3 DNA follows: TGTGCCAGCAGTTTAGGGGTAGTCTCACAAGAGACCCAGTACTTC.

This clone occurred once. This chain uses TRBV30 with TRBJ1-5; D remains unclear. V dropped 0 bases and J dropped 3 bases, with 6 bases sitting between them. The CDR3 covers 13 residues. The germline CDR1 and CDR2 sequences are GTSNPN and SVGIG (reference sequence). The CDR3 DNA follows: TGTGCCTGGAGTGTCGATAACAATCAGCCCCAGCATTTT. Its protein product is CAWSVDNNQPQHF.

A single count supports this clone. This rearrangement joins TRBV5-1 to TRBJ1-3, with 9 bases aligning to TRBD1. The CDR3 is 15 amino acids. Germline CDR1 SGHRS, CDR2 YFSETQ. V was clipped by 4 bases and J by 4 bases; unmatched bases: 6. The CDR3 reads CASSHRTGDGNTIYF. Written as DNA, the CDR3 is TGCGCCAGCAGCCATAGGACAGGGGACGGAAACACCATATATTTT.

V is TRBV11-3 and J is TRBJ2-1; 7 bases agree with TRBD1. Germline V lookup: CDR1 SGHNT, CDR2 YENEEA. The trim removed 5 bases at V and 0 bases at J, leaving 7 bases unmatched. The length of the CDR3 is 16 residues. This chain's CDR3 is CASSRTRDSSYNEQFF. CDR3 DNA: TGTGCCAGCAGCCGAACCCGGGACAGCTCCTACAATGAGCAGTTCTTC.

This clone was seen more than once but under ten times. The chain links TRBV7-7 to TRBJ2-1; D might be TRBD2 (5 bases). Germline V gene lookup returns CDR1 SSHAT and CDR2 FNYEAQ (reference sequence). The germline V and J ends were trimmed by 3 bases and 6 bases, with 15 bases remaining between them. This CDR3 comprises 15 residues. CDR3 protein: CASSFGSRVSNEQFF. The CDR3 DNA reads as TGTGCCAGCAGCTTTGGGAGCCGAGTTTCCAATGAGCAGTTCTTC. The variable domain in full, completed from reference TRBV7-7 and TRBJ2-1, reads GAGVSQSPRYKVTKRGQDVTLRCDPISSHATLYWYQQALGQGPEFLTYFNYEAQPDKSGLPSDRFSAERPEGSISTLTIQRTEQRDSAMYRCASSFGSRVSNEQFFGPGTRLTVL.

Written as DNA, the CDR3 is TGTGCCAGCTCACGCCCGCGGGACCCCACAGAAGCTTTCTTT. Protein: CASSRPRDPTEAFF. V and J are TRBV18 and TRBJ1-1; TRBD1 might be the D (5 bases). V lost 4 bases and J 8 bases, leaving 17 bases between the germline ends. From germline, CDR1 is KGHSH and CDR2 LQKENI. This CDR3 has 14 residues.

The V and J genes are TRBV18 and TRBJ1-5; unclear D gene. The V gene's germline CDR1 is KGHSH and CDR2 LQKENI. Trimming shortened V by 2 bases and J by 9 bases, and 17 bases separated the two germline ends. The CDR3 consists of 15 residues. The chain's CDR3 is CASSPSSGGGRPQHF. As DNA, the CDR3 is TGTGCCAGCTCACCAAGTTCAGGAGGTGGCCGGCCCCAGCATTTT.

This clone was counted a few times. V gene TRBV11-3 combines with J gene TRBJ2-7, with D perhaps matching TRBD2 (6 bases). The CDR3 loop spans 14 amino acids. Germline V gene lookup returns CDR1 SGHNT and CDR2 YENEEA. Trimming pared 3 bases from V and 5 bases from J, leaving 14 bases between. The CDR3 here is CASSFLRGLHEQYF. CDR3 nucleotides: TGTGCCAGCAGCTTCCTGCGGGGTCTCCACGAGCAGTACTTC.